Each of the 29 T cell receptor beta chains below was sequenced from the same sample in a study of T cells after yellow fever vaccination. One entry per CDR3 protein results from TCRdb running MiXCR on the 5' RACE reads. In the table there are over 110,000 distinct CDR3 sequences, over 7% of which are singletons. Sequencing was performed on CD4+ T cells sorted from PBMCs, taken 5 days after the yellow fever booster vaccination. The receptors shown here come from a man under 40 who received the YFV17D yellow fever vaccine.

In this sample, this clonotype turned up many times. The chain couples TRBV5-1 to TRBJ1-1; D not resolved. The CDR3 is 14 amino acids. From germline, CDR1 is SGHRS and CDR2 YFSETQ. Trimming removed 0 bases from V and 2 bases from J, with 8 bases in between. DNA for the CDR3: TGCGCCAGCAGCTTGGAGTGGTTAAACACTGAAGCTTTCTTT. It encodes CASSLEWLNTEAFF.

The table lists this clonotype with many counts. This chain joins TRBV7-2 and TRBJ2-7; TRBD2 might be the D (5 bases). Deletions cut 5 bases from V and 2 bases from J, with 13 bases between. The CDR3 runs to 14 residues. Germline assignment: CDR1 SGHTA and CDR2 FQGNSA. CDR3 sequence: CASSREEGPYEQYF. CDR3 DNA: TGTGCCAGCAGCCGGGAAGAAGGCCCCTACGAGCAGTACTTC.

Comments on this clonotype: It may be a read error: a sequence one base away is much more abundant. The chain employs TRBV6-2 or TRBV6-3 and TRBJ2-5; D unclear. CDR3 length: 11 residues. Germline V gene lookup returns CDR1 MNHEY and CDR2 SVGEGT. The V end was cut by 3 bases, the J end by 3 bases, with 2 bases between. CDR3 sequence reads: CASSYKETQYF. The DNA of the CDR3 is TGTGCCAGCAGTTATAAAGAGACCCAGTACTTC.

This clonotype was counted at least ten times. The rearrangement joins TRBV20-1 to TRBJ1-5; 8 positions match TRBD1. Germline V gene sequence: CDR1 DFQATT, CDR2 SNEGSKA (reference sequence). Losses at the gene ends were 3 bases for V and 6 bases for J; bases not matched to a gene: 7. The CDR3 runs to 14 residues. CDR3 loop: CSARRQGAGQPQHF. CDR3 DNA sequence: TGCAGTGCTAGGAGGCAGGGGGCAGGTCAGCCCCAGCATTTT.

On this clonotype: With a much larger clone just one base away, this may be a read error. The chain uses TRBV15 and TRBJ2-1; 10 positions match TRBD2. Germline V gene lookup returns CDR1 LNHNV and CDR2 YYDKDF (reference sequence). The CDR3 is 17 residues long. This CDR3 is CVTSRGTSGTKINEQFF. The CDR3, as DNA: TGTGTCACCAGCAGGGGAACTAGCGGGACCAAGATCAATGAGCAGTTCTTC.

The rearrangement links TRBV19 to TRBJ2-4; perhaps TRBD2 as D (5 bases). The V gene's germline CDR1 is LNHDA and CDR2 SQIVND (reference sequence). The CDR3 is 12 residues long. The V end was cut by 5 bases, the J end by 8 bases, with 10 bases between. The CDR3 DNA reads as TGTGCCAGTAGTGCCTGGCGGGACATTCAGTACTTC. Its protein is CASSAWRDIQYF.

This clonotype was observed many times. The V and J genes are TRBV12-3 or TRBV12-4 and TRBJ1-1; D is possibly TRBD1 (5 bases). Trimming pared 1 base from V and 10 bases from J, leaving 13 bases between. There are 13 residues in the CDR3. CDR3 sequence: CASSLGGDLPAFF. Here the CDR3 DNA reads TGTGCCAGCAGTTTAGGGGGGGACCTTCCAGCTTTCTTT.

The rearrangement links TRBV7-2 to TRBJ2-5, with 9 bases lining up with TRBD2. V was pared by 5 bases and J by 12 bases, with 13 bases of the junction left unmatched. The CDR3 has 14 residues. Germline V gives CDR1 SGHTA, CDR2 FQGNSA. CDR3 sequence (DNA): TGTGCCAGCAGCCCGATGACTAGCGGACGGGGCAAGTACTTC. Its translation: CASSPMTSGRGKYF.

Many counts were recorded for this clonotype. DNA of the CDR3: TGTGCCAGCACCCTGGGGACAGGTGCTCCCTACGAGCAGTACTTC. This codes for CASTLGTGAPYEQYF. The V and J genes are TRBV6-5 and TRBJ2-7; 8 bases are a match to TRBD1. The CDR3 totals 15 residues. In germline, CDR1 is MNHEY, CDR2 SVGAGI. The V gene end was trimmed by 7 bases and the J gene end by 2 bases; junction bases not matched to a gene: 10.

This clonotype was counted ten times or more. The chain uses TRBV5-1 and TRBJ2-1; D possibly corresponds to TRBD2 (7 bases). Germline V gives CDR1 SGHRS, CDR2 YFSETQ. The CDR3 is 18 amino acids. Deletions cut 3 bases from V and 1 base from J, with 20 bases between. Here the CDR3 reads CASSSSGGGRSSYNEQFF. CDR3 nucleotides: TGCGCCAGCAGCTCCTCCGGGGGCGGGAGAAGTTCCTACAATGAGCAGTTCTTC.

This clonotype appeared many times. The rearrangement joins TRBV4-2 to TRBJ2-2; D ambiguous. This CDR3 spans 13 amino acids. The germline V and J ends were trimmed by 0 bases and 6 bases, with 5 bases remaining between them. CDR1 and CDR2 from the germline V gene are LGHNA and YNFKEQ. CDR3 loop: CASSQDRPGELFF. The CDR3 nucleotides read TGTGCCAGCAGCCAAGACCGCCCCGGGGAGCTGTTTTTT.

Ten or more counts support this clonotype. Here the CDR3 DNA reads TGTGCCAGCAGCCAGGGGGGTCTAGCGGGAGCCGGAGAGACCCAGTACTTC. Encoded protein: CASSQGGLAGAGETQYF. The chain carries TRBV3-1 and TRBJ2-5; the match to TRBD2 covers 10 bases. This CDR3 contains 17 residues. Germline V CDR1 and CDR2: LGHDT, YNNKEL (reference sequence). With 3 bases clipped from V and 4 bases from J, the junction kept 11 bases outside the gene matches.

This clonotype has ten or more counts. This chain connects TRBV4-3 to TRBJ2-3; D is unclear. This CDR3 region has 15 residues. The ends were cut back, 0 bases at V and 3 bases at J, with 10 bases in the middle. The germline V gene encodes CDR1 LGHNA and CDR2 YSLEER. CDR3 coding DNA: TGCGCCAGCAGCCAAGACTTGGGGTATACAGATACGCAGTATTTT. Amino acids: CASSQDLGYTDTQYF.

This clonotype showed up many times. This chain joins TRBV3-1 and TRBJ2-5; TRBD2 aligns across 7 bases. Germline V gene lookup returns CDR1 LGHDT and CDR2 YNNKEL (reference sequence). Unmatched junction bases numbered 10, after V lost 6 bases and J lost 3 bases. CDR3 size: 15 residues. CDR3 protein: CASRSFAGDEETQYF. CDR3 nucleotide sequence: TGTGCCAGCAGAAGCTTTGCGGGAGATGAAGAGACCCAGTACTTC.

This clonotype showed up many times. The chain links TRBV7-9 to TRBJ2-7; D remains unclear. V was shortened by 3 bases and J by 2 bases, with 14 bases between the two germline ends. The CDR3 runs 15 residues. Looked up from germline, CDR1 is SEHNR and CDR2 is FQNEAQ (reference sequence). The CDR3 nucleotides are TGTGCCAGCAGCTTTTGGCCTCAAGATGCCTACGAGCAGTACTTC. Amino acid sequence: CASSFWPQDAYEQYF.

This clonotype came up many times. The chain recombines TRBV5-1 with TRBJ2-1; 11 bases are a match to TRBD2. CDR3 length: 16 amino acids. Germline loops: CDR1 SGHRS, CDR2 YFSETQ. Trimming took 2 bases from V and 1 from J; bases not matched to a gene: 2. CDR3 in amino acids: CASSLRLAGSYNEQFF. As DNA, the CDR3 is TGCGCCAGCAGCTTACGACTAGCGGGATCCTACAATGAGCAGTTCTTC.

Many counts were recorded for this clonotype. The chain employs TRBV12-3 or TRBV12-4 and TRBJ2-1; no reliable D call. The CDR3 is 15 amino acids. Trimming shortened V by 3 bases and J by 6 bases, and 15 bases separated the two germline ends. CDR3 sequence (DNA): TGTGCCAGCAGTTTCTCCGGGCGCCCATCCAATGAGCAGTTCTTC. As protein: CASSFSGRPSNEQFF.

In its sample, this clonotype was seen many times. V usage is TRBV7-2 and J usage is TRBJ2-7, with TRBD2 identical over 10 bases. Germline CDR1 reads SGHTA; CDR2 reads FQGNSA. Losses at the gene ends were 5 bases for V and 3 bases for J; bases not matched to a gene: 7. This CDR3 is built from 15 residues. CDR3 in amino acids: CASSPRLAGGYEQYF. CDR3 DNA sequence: TGTGCCAGCAGCCCCCGGTTAGCGGGAGGCTACGAGCAGTACTTC.

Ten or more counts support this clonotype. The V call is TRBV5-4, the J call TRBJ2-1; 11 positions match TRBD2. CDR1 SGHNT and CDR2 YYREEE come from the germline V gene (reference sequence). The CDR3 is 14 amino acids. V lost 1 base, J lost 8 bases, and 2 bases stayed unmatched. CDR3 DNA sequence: TGTGCCAGCAGCTTGACTAGCGGGAGCCATGAGCAGTTCTTC. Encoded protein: CASSLTSGSHEQFF. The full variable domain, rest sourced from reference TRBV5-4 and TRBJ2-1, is ETGVTQSPTHLIKTRGQQVTLRCSSQSGHNTVSWYQQALGQGPQFIFQYYREEENGRGNFPPRFSGLQFPNYSSELNVNALELDDSALYLCASSLTSGSHEQFFGPGTRLTVL.

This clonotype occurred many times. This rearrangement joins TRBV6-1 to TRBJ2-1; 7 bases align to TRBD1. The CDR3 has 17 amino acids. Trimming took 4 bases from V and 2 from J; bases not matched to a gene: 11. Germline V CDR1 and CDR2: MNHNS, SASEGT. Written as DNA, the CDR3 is TGTGCCAGCAGTGGGGGCTCCGGGACAGAGACCTACAATGAGCAGTTCTTC. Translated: CASSGGSGTETYNEQFF.

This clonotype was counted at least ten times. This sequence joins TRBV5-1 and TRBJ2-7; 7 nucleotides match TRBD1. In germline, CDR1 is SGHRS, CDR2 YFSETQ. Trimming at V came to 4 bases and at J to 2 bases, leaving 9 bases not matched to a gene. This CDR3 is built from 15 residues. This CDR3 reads CASSPDRQGPYEQYF. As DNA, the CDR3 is TGCGCCAGCAGCCCCGACCGACAGGGACCCTACGAGCAGTACTTC.

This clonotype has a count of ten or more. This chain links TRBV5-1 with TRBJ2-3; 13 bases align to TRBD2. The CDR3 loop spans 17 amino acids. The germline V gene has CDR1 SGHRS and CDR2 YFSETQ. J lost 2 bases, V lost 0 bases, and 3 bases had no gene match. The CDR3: CASSLELAGGITDTQYF. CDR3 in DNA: TGCGCCAGCAGCTTGGAACTAGCGGGAGGGATCACAGATACGCAGTATTTT. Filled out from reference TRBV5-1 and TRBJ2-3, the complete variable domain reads KAGVTQTPRYLIKTRGQQVTLSCSPISGHRSVSWYQQTPGQGLQFLFEYFSETQRNKGNFPGRFSGRQFSNSRSEMNVSTLELGDSALYLCASSLELAGGITDTQYFGPGTRLTVL.

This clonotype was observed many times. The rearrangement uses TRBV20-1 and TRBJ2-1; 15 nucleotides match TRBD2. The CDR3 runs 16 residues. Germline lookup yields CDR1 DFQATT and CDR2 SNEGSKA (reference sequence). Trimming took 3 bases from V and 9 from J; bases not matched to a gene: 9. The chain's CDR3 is CSARAGLAGGPSEQFF. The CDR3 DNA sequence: TGCAGTGCTAGGGCTGGACTAGCGGGAGGGCCTAGTGAGCAGTTCTTC.

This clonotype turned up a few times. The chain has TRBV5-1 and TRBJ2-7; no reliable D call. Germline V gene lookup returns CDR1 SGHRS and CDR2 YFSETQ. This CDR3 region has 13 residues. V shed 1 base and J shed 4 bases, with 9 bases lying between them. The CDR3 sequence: CASSLPQTYEQYF. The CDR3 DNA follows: TGCGCCAGCAGCTTGCCACAGACTTACGAGCAGTACTTC.

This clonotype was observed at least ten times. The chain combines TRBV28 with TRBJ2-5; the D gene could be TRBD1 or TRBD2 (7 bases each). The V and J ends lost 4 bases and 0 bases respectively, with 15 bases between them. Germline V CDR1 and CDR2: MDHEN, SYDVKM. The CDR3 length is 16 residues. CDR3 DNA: TGTGCCAGCAGTTCCGGGGGGACAGTCTACCAAGAGACCCAGTACTTC. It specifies CASSSGGTVYQETQYF.

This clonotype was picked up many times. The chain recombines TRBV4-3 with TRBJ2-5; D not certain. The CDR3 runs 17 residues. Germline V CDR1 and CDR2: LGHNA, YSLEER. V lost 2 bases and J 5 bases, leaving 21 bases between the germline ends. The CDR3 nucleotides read TGCGCCAGCAGCCAATCTCCTGCCGCCTATAACCTTGAGACCCAGTACTTC. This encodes CASSQSPAAYNLETQYF.

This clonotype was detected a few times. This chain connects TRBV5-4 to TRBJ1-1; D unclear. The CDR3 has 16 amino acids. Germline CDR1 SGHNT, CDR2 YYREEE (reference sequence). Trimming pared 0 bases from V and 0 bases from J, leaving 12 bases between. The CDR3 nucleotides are TGTGCCAGCAGCTTGGCCGCTGGCGGAATGAACACTGAAGCTTTCTTT. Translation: CASSLAAGGMNTEAFF.

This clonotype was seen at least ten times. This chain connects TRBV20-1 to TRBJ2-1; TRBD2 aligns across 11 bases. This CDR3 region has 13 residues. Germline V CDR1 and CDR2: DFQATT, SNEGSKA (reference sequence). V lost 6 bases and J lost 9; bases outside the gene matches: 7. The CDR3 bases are TGCAGTGCAACTAGCGGGAGTTTCCGTGAGCAGTTCTTC. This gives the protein CSATSGSFREQFF.

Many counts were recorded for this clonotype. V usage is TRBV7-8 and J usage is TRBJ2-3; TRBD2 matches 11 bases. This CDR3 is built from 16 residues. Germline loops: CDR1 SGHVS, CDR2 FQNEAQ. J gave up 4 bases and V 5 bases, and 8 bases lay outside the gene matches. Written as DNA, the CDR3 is TGTGCCAGCAGCCCCCTCACTAGCGGGAGCCCAGATACGCAGTATTTT. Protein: CASSPLTSGSPDTQYF.